Shown below are 6 T cell receptor beta chains from a single sample sequenced in a study of blood T cell repertoires in COVID-19. Assay used: immunoSEQ multiplex PCR; TCRdb lists only in-frame clones, some missing. The sample has around 220,000 clones; 82% are singletons. Sequences were obtained from peripheral blood. These receptors came from a woman aged 80 or older with COVID-19, enrolled during active disease.

This chain connects TRBV5-4 to TRBJ2-3; no reliable D call. The CDR3 extends over 12 amino acids. Per the germline V gene, CDR1 is SGHNT and CDR2 is YYREEE (reference sequence). V lost 4 bases and J 2 bases, leaving 5 bases between the germline ends. The CDR3 nucleotides are TGTGCCAGCAGCCCGTACACAGATACGCAGTATTTT. Translated: CASSPYTDTQYF.

This clone has a handful of counts. This sequence joins TRBV15 and TRBJ2-5, with 8 bases lining up with TRBD1. Germline CDR1 LNHNV, CDR2 YYDKDF (reference sequence). The junction had 6 bases not matched to a gene; V was cut back by 1 base and J by 5 bases. This CDR3 is 15 amino acids long. In DNA, the CDR3 is TGTGCCACCAGCAGAGTCCAGGGGGCGCATGAGACCCAGTACTTC. Its translation is CATSRVQGAHETQYF.

The table lists this clone with many counts. The rearrangement joins TRBV4-2 to TRBJ2-2; 10 bases are shared with TRBD2. The length of the CDR3 is 17 residues. J lost 3 bases, V lost 4 bases, and 8 bases had no gene match. Germline values: CDR1 LGHNA, CDR2 YNFKEQ. CDR3 nucleotide sequence: TGTGCCAGCAGCCCTGCCGAACTAGCGGGACACACCGGGGAGCTGTTTTTT. Its protein product is CASSPAELAGHTGELFF.

The chain joins TRBV12-3 or TRBV12-4 to TRBJ2-3; D gene ambiguous. This CDR3 has 11 residues. The germline V and J ends were trimmed by 5 bases and 4 bases, with 4 bases remaining between them. The CDR3, as DNA: TGTGCCAGCAGTCCTTCAGATACGCAGTATTTT. This encodes CASSPSDTQYF.

The table lists this clone with a few counts. This chain links TRBV6-2 or TRBV6-3 with TRBJ1-5; D gene uncertain. The CDR3 length is 14 residues. Trimming shortened V by 6 bases and J by 3 bases, and 12 bases separated the two germline ends. CDR1 is MNHEY and CDR2 is SVGEGT in the germline V gene. CDR3 nucleotides: TGTGCCAGCAGCCCTCCCGGGAACAATCAGCCCCAGCATTTT. Translated, it gives CASSPPGNNQPQHF.

The rearrangement joins TRBV11-2 to TRBJ1-1; tentatively, D is TRBD1 (5 bases). CDR3 length equals 13 residues. Germline CDR1 SGHAT, CDR2 FQNNGV. Between the trimmed V and J ends, which lost 8 bases and 0 bases, there was a span of 10 bases. In DNA, the CDR3 is TGTGCCAGCTCCCGGGGGGTGAACACTGAAGCTTTCTTT. It codes for CASSRGVNTEAFF.